This T cell receptor (beta chain) stems from a study of T cell responses to AZD1222 COVID-19 vaccine. Note on this clone: Its antigen is currently unknown.

Sequencing was performed with immunoSEQ multiplex PCR; in TCRdb, only in-frame clones are kept and a portion is missing. In the table there are about 150,000 clones, 90% of which are singletons. The CDR3 is 15 amino acids. The germline CDR1 and CDR2 sequences are SEHNR and FQNEAQ (reference sequence). After removal of 5 bases from V and 1 base from J, the junction contained 7 bases not matched to a gene. Doses given second, at about 4 or about 12 weeks, were pooled. Overall study results and limits: Most donors were white British and more were female, and clonal diversity was possibly underestimated.

This specimen consisted of peripheral blood, obtained 28 days after the second AZD1222 dose. V is TRBV7-9 and J is TRBJ2-5; TRBD1 agrees at 7 bases. The TCR sequence derives from an adult who received the AZD1222 COVID-19 vaccine. In nucleotides, the CDR3 is TGTGCCAGCAGCGTGAACAGGGGAATCCAAGAGACCCAGTACTTC. Residues: CASSVNRGIQETQYF.